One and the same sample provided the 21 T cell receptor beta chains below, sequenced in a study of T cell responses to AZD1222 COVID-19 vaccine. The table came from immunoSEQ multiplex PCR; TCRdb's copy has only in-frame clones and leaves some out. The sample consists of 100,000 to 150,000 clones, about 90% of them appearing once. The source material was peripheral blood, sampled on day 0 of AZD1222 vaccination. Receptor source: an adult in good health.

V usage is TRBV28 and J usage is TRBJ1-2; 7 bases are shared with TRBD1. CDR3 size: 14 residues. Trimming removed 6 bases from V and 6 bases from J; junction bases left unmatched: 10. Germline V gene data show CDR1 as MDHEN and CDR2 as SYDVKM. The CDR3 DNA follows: TGTGCCAGCAGAAGACAAGGGGGCGGTCATGGCTACACCTTC. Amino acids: CASRRQGGGHGYTF.

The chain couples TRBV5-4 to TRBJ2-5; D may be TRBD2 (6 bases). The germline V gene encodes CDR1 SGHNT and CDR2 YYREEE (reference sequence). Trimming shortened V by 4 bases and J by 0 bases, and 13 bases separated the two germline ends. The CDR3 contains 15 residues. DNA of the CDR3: TGTGCCAGCAGCCGGCTGGGGGGTAACCAAGAGACCCAGTACTTC. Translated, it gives CASSRLGGNQETQYF. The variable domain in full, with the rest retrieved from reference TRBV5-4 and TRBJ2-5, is ETGVTQSPTHLIKTRGQQVTLRCSSQSGHNTVSWYQQALGQGPQFIFQYYREEENGRGNFPPRFSGLQFPNYSSELNVNALELDDSALYLCASSRLGGNQETQYFGPGTRLLVL.

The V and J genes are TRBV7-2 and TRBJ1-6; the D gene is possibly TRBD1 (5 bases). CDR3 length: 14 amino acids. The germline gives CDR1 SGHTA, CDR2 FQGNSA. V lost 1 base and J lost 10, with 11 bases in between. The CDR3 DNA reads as TGTGCCAGCAGCTTAGTAAGGGGATGGTCACCCCTCCACTTT. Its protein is CASSLVRGWSPLHF.

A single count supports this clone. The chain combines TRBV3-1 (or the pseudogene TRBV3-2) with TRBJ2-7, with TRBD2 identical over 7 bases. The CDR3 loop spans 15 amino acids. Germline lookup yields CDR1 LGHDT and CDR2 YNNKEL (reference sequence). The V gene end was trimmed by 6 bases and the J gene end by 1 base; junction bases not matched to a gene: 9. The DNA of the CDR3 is TGTGCCAGCAGGTTTTGGGGAGGGGAGTCCTACGAGCAGTACTTC. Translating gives CASRFWGGESYEQYF.

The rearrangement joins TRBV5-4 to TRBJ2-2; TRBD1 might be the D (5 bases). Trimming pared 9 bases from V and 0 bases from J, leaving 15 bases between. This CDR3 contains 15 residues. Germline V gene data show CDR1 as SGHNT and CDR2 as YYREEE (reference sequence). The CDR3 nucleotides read TGTGCCACGACCCCCCCACAGGCGAACACCGGGGAGCTGTTTTTT. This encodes CATTPPQANTGELFF.

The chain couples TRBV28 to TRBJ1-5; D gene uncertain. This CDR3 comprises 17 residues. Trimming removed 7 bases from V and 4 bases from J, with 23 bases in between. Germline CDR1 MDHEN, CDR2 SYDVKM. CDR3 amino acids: CASNGLYHGGKNQPQHF. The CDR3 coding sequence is TGTGCCAGCAATGGGCTCTACCATGGAGGGAAGAATCAGCCCCAGCATTTT.

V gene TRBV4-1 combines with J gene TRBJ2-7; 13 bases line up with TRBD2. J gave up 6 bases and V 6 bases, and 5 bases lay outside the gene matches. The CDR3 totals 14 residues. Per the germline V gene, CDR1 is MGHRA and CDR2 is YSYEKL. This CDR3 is CASRTSGRAREQYF. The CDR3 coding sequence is TGCGCCAGCAGAACTAGCGGGAGGGCCCGCGAGCAGTACTTC.

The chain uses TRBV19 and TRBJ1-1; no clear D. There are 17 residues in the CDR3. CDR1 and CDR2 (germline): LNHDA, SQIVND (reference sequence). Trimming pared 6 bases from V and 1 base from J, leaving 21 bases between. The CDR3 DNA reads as TGTGCCAGTAGAAGGCTGGCTCTCCGTAATAAGAACACTGAAGCTTTCTTT. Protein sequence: CASRRLALRNKNTEAFF.

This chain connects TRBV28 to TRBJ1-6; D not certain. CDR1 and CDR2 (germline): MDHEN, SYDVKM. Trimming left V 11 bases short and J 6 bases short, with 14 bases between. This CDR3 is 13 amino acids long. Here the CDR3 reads CAGSGLRNSPLHF. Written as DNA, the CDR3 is TGTGCCGGAAGTGGGCTGCGTAATTCACCCCTCCACTTT.

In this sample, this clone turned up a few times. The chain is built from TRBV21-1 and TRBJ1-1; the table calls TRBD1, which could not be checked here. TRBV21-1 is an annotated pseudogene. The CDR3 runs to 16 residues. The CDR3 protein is CASSGIVWCRVTEAFF. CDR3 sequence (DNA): TGTGCCAGCAGCGGTATCGTTTGGTGCAGGGTCACTGAAGCTTTCTTT.

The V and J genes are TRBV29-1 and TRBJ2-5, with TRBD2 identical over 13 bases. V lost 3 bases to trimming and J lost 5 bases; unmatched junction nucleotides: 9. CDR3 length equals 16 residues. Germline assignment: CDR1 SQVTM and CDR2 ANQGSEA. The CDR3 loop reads CSVDVGLAGFMETQYF. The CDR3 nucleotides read TGCAGCGTTGATGTGGGACTAGCGGGATTTATGGAGACCCAGTACTTC. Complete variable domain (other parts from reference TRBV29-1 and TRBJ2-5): SAVISQKPSRDICQRGTSLTIQCQVDSQVTMMFWYRQQPGQSLTLIATANQGSEATYESGFVIDKFPISRPNLTFSTLTVSNMSPEDSSIYLCSVDVGLAGFMETQYFGPGTRLLVL.

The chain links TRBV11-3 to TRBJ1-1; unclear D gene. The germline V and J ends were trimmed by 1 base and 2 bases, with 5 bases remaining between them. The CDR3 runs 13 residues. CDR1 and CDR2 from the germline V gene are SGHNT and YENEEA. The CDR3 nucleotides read TGTGCCAGCAGCTTAGTAGCCAACACTGAAGCTTTCTTT. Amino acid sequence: CASSLVANTEAFF.

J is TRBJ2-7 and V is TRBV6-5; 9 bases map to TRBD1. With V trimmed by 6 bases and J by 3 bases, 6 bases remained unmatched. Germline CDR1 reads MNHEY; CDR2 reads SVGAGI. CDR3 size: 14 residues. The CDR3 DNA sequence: TGTGCCAGCAGGAGGGACAGGGATCTCTACGAGCAGTACTTC. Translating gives CASRRDRDLYEQYF.

CDR3 amino acids: CTSSHKKILADQSVHSDNEQFF. DNA of the CDR3: TGCACCAGCAGCCACAAAAAGATTCTAGCGGACCAATCGGTCCATTCTGACAATGAGCAGTTCTTC. The chain employs TRBV1 and TRBJ2-1; TRBD2, as called in the table, went unchecked against the DNA. TRBV1 is assigned pseudogene status. The CDR3 has 22 residues.

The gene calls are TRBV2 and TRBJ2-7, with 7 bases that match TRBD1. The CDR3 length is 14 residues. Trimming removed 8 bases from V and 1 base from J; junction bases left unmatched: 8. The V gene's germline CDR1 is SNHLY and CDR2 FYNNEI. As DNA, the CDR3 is TGTGCCAGCGGGGGACAGCTCGCTTCCTACGAGCAGTACTTC. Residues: CASGGQLASYEQYF.

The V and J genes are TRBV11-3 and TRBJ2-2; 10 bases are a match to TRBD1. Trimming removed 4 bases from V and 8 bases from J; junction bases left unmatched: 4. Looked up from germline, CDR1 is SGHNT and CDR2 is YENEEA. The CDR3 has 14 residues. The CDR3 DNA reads TGTGCCAGCAGCTCGGGACAGGGGTTGGGGGAGCTGTTTTTT. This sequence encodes CASSSGQGLGELFF.

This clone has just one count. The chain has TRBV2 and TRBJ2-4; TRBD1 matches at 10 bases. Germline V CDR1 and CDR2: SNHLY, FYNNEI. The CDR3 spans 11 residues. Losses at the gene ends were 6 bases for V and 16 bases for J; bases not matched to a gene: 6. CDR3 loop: CASSGDRGAYF. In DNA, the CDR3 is TGTGCCAGCAGCGGGGACAGGGGAGCTTACTTC.

The CDR3 DNA reads as TGTGCCAGCTCAGACAGGGTCTCGGCTGGAAACACCATATATTTT. Amino acids: CASSDRVSAGNTIYF. The chain combines TRBV18 with TRBJ1-3, with TRBD1 matching 7 bases. V lost 5 bases to trimming and J lost 2 bases; unmatched junction nucleotides: 6. CDR3 length: 15 amino acids. Germline CDR1 reads KGHSH; CDR2 reads LQKENI.

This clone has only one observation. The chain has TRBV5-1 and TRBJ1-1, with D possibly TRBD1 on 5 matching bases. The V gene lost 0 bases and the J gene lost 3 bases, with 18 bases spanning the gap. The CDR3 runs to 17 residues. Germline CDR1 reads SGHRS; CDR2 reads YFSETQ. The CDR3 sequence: CASSLGSYRTWDTEAFF. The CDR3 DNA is TGCGCCAGCAGCTTGGGGTCTTACAGGACTTGGGACACTGAAGCTTTCTTT.

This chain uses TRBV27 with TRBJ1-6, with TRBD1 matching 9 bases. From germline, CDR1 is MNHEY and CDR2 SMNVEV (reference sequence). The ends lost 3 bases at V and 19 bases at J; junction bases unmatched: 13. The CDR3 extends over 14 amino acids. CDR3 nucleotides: TGTGCCAGCAGTTTCACAGGGGGCGGTGGGGCCTATCACTTT. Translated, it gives CASSFTGGGGAYHF.

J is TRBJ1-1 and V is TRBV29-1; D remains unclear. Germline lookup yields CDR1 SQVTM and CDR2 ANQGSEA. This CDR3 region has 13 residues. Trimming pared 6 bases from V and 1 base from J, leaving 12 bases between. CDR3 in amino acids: CSVSSFQNTEAFF. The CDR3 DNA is TGCAGCGTGTCAAGTTTCCAGAACACTGAAGCTTTCTTT. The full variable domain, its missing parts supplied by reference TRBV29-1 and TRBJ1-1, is SAVISQKPSRDICQRGTSLTIQCQVDSQVTMMFWYRQQPGQSLTLIATANQGSEATYESGFVIDKFPISRPNLTFSTLTVSNMSPEDSSIYLCSVSSFQNTEAFFGQGTRLTVV.